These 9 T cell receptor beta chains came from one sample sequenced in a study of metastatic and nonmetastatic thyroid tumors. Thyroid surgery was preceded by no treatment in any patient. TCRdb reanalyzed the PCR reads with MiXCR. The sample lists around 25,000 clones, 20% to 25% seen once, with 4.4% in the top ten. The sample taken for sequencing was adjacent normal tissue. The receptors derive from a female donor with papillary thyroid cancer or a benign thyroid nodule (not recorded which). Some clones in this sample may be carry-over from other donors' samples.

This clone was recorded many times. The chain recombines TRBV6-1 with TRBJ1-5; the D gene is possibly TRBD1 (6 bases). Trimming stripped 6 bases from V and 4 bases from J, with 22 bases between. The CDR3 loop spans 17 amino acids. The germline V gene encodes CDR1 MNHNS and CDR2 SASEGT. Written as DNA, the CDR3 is TGTGCCAGCAGATCCGGGGCATCCGGGACAACTAATCAGCCCCAGCATTTT. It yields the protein CASRSGASGTTNQPQHF.

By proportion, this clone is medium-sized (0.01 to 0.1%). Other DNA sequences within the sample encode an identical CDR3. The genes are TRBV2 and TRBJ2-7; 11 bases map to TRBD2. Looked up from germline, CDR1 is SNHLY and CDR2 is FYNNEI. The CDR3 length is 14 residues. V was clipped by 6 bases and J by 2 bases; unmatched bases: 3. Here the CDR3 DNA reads TGTGCCAGCAGGCCGGGACTAGCGGCCTACGAGCAGTACTTC. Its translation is CASRPGLAAYEQYF.

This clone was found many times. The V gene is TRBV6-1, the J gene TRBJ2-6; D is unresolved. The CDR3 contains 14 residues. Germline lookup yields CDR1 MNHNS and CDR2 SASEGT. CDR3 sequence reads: CSLDRSSGANVLTF. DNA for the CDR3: TGTTCCTTGGACCGAAGCTCTGGGGCCAACGTCCTGACTTTC.

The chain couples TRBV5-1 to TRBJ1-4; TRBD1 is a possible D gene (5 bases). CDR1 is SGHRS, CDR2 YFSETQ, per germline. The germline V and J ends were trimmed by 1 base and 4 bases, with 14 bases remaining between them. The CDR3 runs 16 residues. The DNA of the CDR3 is TGCGCCAGCAGCTTGAGCGGGACCCCACTTAATGAAAAACTGTTTTTT. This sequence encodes CASSLSGTPLNEKLFF.

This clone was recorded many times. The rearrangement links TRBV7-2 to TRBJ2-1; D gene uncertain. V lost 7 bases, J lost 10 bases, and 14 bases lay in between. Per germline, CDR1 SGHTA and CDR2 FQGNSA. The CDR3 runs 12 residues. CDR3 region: CASTSGGQEQFF. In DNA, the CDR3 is TGTGCCAGCACCTCCGGTGGCCAAGAGCAGTTCTTC.

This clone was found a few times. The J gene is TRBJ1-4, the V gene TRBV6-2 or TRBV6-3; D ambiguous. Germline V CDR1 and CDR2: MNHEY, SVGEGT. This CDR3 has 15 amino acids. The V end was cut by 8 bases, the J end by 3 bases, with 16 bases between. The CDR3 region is CASGGRSVANEKLFF. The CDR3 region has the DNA TGTGCCAGCGGTGGTCGGTCGGTCGCTAATGAAAAACTGTTTTTT.

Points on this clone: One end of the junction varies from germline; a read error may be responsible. The CDR3 spells CDSGTARGLTNTGELFF. DNA of the CDR3: TGTGACAGCGGGACGGCAAGGGGGCTCACGAACACCGGGGAGCTGTTTTTT. V and J are TRBV27 and TRBJ2-2; D is tentatively TRBD1 or TRBD2 (7 bases each). Germline assignment: CDR1 MNHEY and CDR2 SMNVEV (reference sequence). There are 17 residues in the CDR3.

The CDR3 reads CASRRGNQPQHF. The CDR3 nucleotides are TGTGCCAGCAGACGGGGCAATCAGCCCCAGCATTTT. This rearrangement joins TRBV12-3 or TRBV12-4 to TRBJ1-5, with D hard to call. CDR3 length: 12 residues. Trimming cost V 6 bases and J 2 bases, with 5 bases left between them.

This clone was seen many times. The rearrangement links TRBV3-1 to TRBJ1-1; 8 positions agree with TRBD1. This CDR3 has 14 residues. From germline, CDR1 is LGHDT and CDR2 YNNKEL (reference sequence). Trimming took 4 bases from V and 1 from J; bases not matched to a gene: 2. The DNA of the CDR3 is TGTGCCAGCAGCCGAGGACAGGGGAACACTGAAGCTTTCTTT. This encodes CASSRGQGNTEAFF. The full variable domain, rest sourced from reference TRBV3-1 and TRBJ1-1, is DTAVSQTPKYLVTQMGNDKSIKCEQNLGHDTMYWYKQDSKKFLKIMFSYNNKELIINETVPNRFSPKSPDKAHLNLHINSLELGDSAVYFCASSRGQGNTEAFFGQGTRLTVV.